A selection of T cell receptor beta chains follows, all from one sample in a study of naive and memory T cell subsets. One entry per CDR3 protein, called by TCRdb with MiXCR from the UMI-ligation and nested PCR reads. Of approximately 80,000 distinct CDR3 sequences detected, approximately 9.2% appear once; the ten largest clones hold about 1.2%. The sequenced sample consisted of naive CD8+ T cells from blood. These receptors came from a human donor in good health. CDR3s leave out the opening cysteine and the closing phenylalanine or tryptophan. Fields, in order: V gene, J gene, CDR3 protein.

TRBV9	TRBJ2-3	ASSGAGGGADTQY
TRBV4-2	TRBJ2-3	ASSRGVDSTDTQY
TRBV6-5	TRBJ2-3	ASSVALGSTDTQY
TRBV5-1	TRBJ2-7	ASSGENYEQY
TRBV15	TRBJ2-7	ATSRDSLPYEQY
TRBV6-1	TRBJ1-5	ASSEASRNQPQH
TRBV3-1	TRBJ1-1	ASSQEAGGMTEAF
TRBV20-1	TRBJ1-5	SANHREGNQPQH
TRBV12-5	TRBJ2-7	ASGLVSSGAGLSYEQY
TRBV10-3	TRBJ1-1	AISDRGVNTEAF
TRBV27	TRBJ2-1	ASKPTGSSYNEQF
TRBV7-8	TRBJ2-7	ASSFGLVGYEQY
TRBV20-1	TRBJ2-7	SAHSGVLSYEQY
TRBV29-1	TRBJ2-6	SVEDRISGANVLT
TRBV11-3	TRBJ2-3	ASSLVSSGGTDTQY
TRBV30	TRBJ1-4	AWSVKDRVGEKLF